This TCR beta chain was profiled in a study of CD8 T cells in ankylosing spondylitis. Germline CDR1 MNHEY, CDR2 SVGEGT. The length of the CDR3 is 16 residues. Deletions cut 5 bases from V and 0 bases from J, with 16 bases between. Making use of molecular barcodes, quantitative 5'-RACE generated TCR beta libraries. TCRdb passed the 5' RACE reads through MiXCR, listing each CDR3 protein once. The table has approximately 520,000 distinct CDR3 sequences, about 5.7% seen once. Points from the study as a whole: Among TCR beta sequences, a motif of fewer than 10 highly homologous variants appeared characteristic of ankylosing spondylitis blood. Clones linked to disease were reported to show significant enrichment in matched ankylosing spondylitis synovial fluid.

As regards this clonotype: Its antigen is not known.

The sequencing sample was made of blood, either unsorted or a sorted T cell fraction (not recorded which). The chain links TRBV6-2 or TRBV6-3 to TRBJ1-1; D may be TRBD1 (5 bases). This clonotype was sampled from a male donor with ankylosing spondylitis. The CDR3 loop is CASSRPGRLMNTEAFF. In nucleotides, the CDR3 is TGTGCCAGCAGTAGACCGGGACGGCTGATGAACACTGAAGCTTTCTTT.